This TCR beta chain was observed in a study of vaccination and CD4 T cells after COVID-19. In the study overall: Control cultures were given a CEFX pool, an HIV-1 Nef pool, or no peptide.

This CDR3 has 10 residues. Trimming pared 2 bases from V and 8 bases from J, leaving 3 bases between. Germline CDR1 MNHEY, CDR2 SVGAGI. The treatment was: approximately 9-day PBMC culture with coronavirus spike peptide pools or control peptides (ViraFEST assay). It was before the COVID-19 pandemic (2011-2018) that the unexposed donor's CD4+ T cells were collected. General observations from the study: Median reactive clonotypes, those recognizing SARS-CoV-2, rose from 21 to 38, not significantly.

Sequenced with the Oncomine TCR Beta short-read assay was DNA taken from cultured CD4+ T cells. In this case, cultured CD4+ T cells provided the extracted genomic DNA. TCRdb recomputed calls from the PCR reads with MiXCR, one row per CDR3 protein. The sample has about 9,300 distinct CDR3 sequences, about 34% seen once. This clonotype was counted a few times. Its matching antigen is unknown. The material sequenced was CD4+ T cells from blood, cultured in vitro. The sequence derives from a human donor in good health. The chain has TRBV6-5 and TRBJ1-1; D gene unclear. In DNA, the CDR3 is TGTGCCAGCAGTTACCGAGAAGCTTTCTTT. This translates into CASSYREAFF.